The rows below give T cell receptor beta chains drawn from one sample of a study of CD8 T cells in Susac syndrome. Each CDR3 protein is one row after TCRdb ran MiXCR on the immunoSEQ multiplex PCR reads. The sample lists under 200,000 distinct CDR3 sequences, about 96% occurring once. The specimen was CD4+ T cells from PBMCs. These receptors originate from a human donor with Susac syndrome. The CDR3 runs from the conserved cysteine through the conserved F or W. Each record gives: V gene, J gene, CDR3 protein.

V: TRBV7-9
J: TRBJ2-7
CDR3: CASSPSAGEGAQYF

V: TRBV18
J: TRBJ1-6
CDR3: CASSPSQGNSPLHF

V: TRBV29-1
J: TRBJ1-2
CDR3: CSVIGGGDGYTF

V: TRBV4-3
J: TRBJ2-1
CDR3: CASSRSTESSYNEQFF

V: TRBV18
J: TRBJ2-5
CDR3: CASSPQGFRETQYF

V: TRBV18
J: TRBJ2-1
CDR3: CASSPGGLINEQFF

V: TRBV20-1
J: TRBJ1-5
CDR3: CSARDRIGYGRELVNQPQHF

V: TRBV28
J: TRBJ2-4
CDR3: CASNLSGRKNIQYF

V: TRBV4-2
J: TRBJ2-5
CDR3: CASSQDGRGSETQYF

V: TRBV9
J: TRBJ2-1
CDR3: CASSQSSYNEQFF

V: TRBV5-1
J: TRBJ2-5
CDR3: CASSLAPAQETQYF

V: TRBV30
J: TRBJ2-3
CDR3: CAWNPNTDTQYF

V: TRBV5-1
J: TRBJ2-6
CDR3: CASSFEGGANVLTF

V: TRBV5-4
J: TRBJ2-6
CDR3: CASSLVRVSGANVLTF

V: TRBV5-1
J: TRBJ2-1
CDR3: CASSSSGQRPYNEQFF

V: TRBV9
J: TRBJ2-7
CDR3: CASSVVDSTYEQYF

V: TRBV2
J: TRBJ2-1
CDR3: CASRRTSGRFSDEQFF

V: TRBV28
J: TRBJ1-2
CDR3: CASSWGADFYGYTF

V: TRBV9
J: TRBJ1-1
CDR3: CASSPRDRGTDTEAFF

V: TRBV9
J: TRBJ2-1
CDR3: CASSPGTSEHNEQFF

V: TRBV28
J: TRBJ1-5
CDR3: CASSFTGGRPQHF

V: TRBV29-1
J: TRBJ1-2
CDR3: CSVAGTGFQGYTF

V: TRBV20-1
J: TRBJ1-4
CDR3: CSALTGSLNEKLFF

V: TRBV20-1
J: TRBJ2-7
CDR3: CSASILAGATYEQYF

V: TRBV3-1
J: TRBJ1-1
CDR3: CASRRFGDRWITEAFF

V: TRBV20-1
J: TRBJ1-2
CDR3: CRYPTDGDYTF

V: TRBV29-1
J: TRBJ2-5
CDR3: CSAKEETQYF

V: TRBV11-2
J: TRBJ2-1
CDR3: CASRRTSDNEQFF

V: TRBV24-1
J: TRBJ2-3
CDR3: CATSDFATDTQYF

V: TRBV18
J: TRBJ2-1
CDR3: CASSPPLKFDEQFF

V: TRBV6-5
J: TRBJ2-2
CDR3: CASRLAGETGELFF

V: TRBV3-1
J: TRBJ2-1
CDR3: CASSELLPNEQFF

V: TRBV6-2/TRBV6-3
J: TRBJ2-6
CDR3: CASSRLMGANVLTF

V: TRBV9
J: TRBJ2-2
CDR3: CASSSGTGTPNTGELFF

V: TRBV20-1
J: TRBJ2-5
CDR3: CSVQGVETQYF

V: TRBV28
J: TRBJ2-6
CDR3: CASSLAPTGGFGANVLTF

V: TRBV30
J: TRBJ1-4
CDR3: CAWKDVPRGKLFF

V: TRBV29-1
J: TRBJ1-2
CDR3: CSVAYLSGYTF

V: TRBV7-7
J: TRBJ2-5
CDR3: CASSSGRGGQETQYF

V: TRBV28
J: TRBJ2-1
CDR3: CASSLGSEQFF

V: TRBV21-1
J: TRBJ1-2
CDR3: CASSKAGQGTKGYTF

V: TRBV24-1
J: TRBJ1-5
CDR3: CAIQGTLNQPQHF

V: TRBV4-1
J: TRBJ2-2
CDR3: CASSPPPASRTMNTGELFF

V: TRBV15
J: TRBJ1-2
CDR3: CATSSGWDSNYGYTF

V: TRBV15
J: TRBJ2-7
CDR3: CATSRDLGTYEQYF

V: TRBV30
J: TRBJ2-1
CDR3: CAGRLAGGYNEQFF

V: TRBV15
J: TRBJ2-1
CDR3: CATSRQPGPLSYNEQFF

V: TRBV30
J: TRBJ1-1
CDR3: CAWSPHRGRDRGEAFF

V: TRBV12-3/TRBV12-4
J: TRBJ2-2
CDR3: CASSDLRGANTGELFF

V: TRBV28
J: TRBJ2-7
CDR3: CASSSQQGLGGEQYF

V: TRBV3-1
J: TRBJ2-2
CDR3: CASSRRDRVLTGELFF

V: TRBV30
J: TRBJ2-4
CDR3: CAWSTGNTKNIQYF

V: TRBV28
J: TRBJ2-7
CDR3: CASSFSLQDVSYEQYF

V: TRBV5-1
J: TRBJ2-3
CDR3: CASSLLAGANTQYF

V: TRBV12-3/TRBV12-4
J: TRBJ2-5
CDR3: CASSLNRGWETQYF

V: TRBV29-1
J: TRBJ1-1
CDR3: CSVGPYRAHTEAFF

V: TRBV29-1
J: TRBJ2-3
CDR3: CSGGDSSAFTDTQYF

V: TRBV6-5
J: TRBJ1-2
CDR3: CASSLDGPYGYTF